One sample yielded the 4 T cell receptor beta chains listed below, sequenced in a study of CD8 T cells in Susac syndrome (dated by TCRdb to between 2018 and 2020). Receptor libraries were prepared by the immunoSEQ multiplex PCR assay. RNA was extracted using the RNeasy kit, and about 0.5 to 1 ug of the RNA was reverse transcribed with random hexamers. TCRdb applied fastp at Q25 and MiXCR to the public reads, then kept only in-frame beta chains. Rows are combined by CDR3 protein, so each entry shows the most common genes and DNA. This sample comprises 200,000 or so distinct CDR3 sequences, about 94% of them detected only once. The ten largest clones take up 0.098% of the sample. Input material: CD4+ T cells from PBMCs. The receptor source for this set is a human donor with Susac syndrome.

This clonotype was counted a single time. This chain links TRBV29-1 with TRBJ2-5; D is perhaps TRBD2 (5 bases). The V gene's germline CDR1 is SQVTM and CDR2 ANQGSEA. The CDR3 has 12 amino acids. The ends were cut back, 7 bases at V and 0 bases at J, with 9 bases in the middle. The CDR3 region is CSEREYQETQYF. CDR3 coding DNA: TGCAGCGAAAGGGAGTACCAAGAGACCCAGTACTTC.

The chain links TRBV27 to TRBJ1-2; no definite D call. The V end was cut by 0 bases, the J end by 8 bases, with 13 bases between. Germline loops: CDR1 MNHEY, CDR2 SMNVEV (reference sequence). The CDR3 has 14 amino acids. DNA for the CDR3: TGTGCCAGCAGTTTATCGGCAGGCCTGGGGGGCTACACCTTC. Translation gives CASSLSAGLGGYTF.

The chain employs TRBV15 and TRBJ1-5; 7 nucleotides agree with TRBD1. There are 15 residues in the CDR3. Germline assignment: CDR1 LNHNV and CDR2 YYDKDF (reference sequence). V dropped 2 bases and J dropped 5; count of bases not matched to a gene: 6. The CDR3 DNA follows: TGTGCCACCAGCAGAACAAGACAGGGTGATCAGCCCCAGCATTTT. Protein product: CATSRTRQGDQPQHF.

This clonotype was seen once. The gene calls are TRBV6-5 and TRBJ2-3, with D unresolved. Trimming removed 2 bases at V and 6 bases at J, with 15 bases between. CDR1 MNHEY and CDR2 SVGAGI come from the germline V gene. The CDR3 is 15 amino acids. The CDR3 nucleotides read TGTGCCAGCAGTTACGTCTCCGTCCGTGCGGATACGCAGTATTTT. Translation: CASSYVSVRADTQYF.